This TCR beta chain was recorded in a study of cytomegalovirus exposure and HLA in healthy donors. V gave up 0 bases and J gave up 5 bases; unmatched junction bases: 5. Germline CDR1 is SGHTA and CDR2 is FQGNSA. The CDR3 totals 15 residues. General study findings and limits: Later on, a genetic analysis was performed. It linked a missense variant in DCLRE1C with V- and J-gene trimming of TCR beta. Reported performance of the classifier showed diagnosis of cytomegalovirus status with high specificity and sensitivity. Relative to the approximately 630-donor mean, N-insertions were reportedly fewer in an Asian-associated ancestry cluster in a later analysis.

As concerns this clone: Its antigen remains unknown.

The PCR was carried out with 60 Vbeta primers and 13 Jbeta primers. The repertoire was sequenced with immunoSEQ multiplex PCR; TCRdb's copy has only in-frame clones and lacks some. The listing contains 120,000 to 150,000 clones. This receptor was obtained from a man in his forties in good health and CMV-seronegative. The chain combines TRBV7-2 with TRBJ2-7, with 9 bases that match TRBD1. The sample consisted of PBMCs. For the CDR3, the DNA is TGTGCCAGCAGCTTAGCTGGGACAGGGATAGACGAGCAGTACTTC. It codes for CASSLAGTGIDEQYF.